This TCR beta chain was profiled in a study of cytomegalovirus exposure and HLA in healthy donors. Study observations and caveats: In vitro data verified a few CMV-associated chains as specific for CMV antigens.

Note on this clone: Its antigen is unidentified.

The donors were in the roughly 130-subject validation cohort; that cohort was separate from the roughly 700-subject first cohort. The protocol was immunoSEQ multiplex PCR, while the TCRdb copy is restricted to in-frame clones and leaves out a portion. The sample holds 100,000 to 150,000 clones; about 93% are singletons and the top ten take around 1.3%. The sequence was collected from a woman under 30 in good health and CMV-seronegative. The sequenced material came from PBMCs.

CDR3 DNA: TGTGCCAGCAGCGTATCCGTACGGGCCGGGACAGGGGATCCCACAGATACGCAGTATTTT. This translates into CASSVSVRAGTGDPTDTQYF. V is TRBV9 and J is TRBJ2-3; 10 bases agree with TRBD1. Germline assignment: CDR1 SGDLS and CDR2 YYNGEE. The CDR3 spans 20 residues. With V trimmed by 1 base and J by 2 bases, 16 bases remained unmatched.